This entry lists 17 T cell receptor beta chains sequenced from one sample in a study of CD8 T cells in ankylosing spondylitis. TCRdb independently ran MiXCR on the 5' RACE reads; one entry per CDR3 protein. The profile shows about 190,000 distinct CDR3 sequences, roughly 13% of them singletons. The material sequenced was blood, either unsorted or a sorted T cell fraction (not recorded which). All receptors derive from a female donor with ankylosing spondylitis or in good health (not recorded which).

This rearrangement joins TRBV30 to TRBJ2-1; no clear D. From germline, CDR1 is GTSNPN and CDR2 SVGIG (reference sequence). CDR3 length: 12 amino acids. V lost 7 bases and J lost 6, with 13 bases in between. CDR3 DNA: TGTGCCTCTCAGGTCGATTCCAATGAGCAGTTCTTC. Translated, it gives CASQVDSNEQFF.

In this sample, this clonotype turned up many times. The chain carries TRBV11-2 and TRBJ2-7, with 8 bases that match TRBD2. This CDR3 comprises 18 residues. CDR1 and CDR2 (germline): SGHAT, FQNNGV. V shed 4 bases, J shed 4 bases, and the junction held 18 bases outside the gene matches. In DNA, the CDR3 is TGTGCCAGCAGCTCGCGGCGGGGGAGCGGGAGTGATTCATACGAGCAGTACTTC. Translation: CASSSRRGSGSDSYEQYF. The entire variable domain, with the rest obtained from reference TRBV11-2 and TRBJ2-7, is as follows: EAGVAQSPRYKIIEKRQSVAFWCNPISGHATLYWYQQILGQGPKLLIQFQNNGVVDDSQLPKDRFSAERLKGVDSTLKIQPAKLEDSAVYLCASSSRRGSGSDSYEQYFGPGTRLTVT.

This clonotype has at least ten counts. The chain recombines TRBV4-3 with TRBJ2-7; D is unclear. The germline V gene encodes CDR1 LGHNA and CDR2 YSLEER. The CDR3 covers 16 residues. Trimming left V 0 bases short and J 2 bases short, with 14 bases between. The CDR3 reads CASSQDPVSSPYEQYF. CDR3 sequence (DNA): TGCGCCAGCAGCCAAGATCCAGTAAGCAGCCCCTACGAGCAGTACTTC.

The chain has TRBV27 and TRBJ2-7, with unresolved D. V was shortened by 0 bases and J by 0 bases, with 6 bases between the two germline ends. Germline lookup yields CDR1 MNHEY and CDR2 SMNVEV (reference sequence). The CDR3 spans 14 residues. The DNA of the CDR3 is TGTGCCAGCAGTTTATCGCACGGCTCCTACGAGCAGTACTTC. Its protein product is CASSLSHGSYEQYF.

The sample holds many counts of this clonotype. This chain uses TRBV5-8 with TRBJ2-2; 9 bases map to TRBD1. V was clipped by 2 bases and J by 5 bases; unmatched bases: 4. Germline CDR1 is SGHTS and CDR2 is YDEGEE. The CDR3 sequence is 15 residues long. The CDR3 loop is CASSFRTGVTGELFF. CDR3 DNA: TGTGCCAGCAGCTTTAGGACAGGGGTTACCGGGGAGCTGTTTTTT.

This clonotype was seen a few times. This chain connects TRBV5-1 to TRBJ2-3; D gene unclear. V lost 1 base to trimming and J lost 1 base, with 13 bases between them. CDR3 size: 16 residues. Germline CDR1 and CDR2: SGHRS and YFSETQ. Written as DNA, the CDR3 is TGCGCCAGCAGCTTGACCCAAGGGTCCCGCACAGATACGCAGTATTTT. Protein: CASSLTQGSRTDTQYF.

This clonotype was picked up one time. The chain combines TRBV19 with TRBJ2-5, with TRBD1 identical over 8 bases. Trimming took 6 bases from V and 4 from J; bases not matched to a gene: 4. The germline V gene has CDR1 LNHDA and CDR2 SQIVND (reference sequence). This CDR3 spans 13 amino acids. This CDR3 reads CASRPTGVETQYF. The CDR3 coding sequence is TGTGCCAGTAGACCGACAGGGGTAGAGACCCAGTACTTC.

The V gene is TRBV19, the J gene TRBJ2-2; a possible D gene is TRBD2 (6 bases). Germline assignment: CDR1 LNHDA and CDR2 SQIVND (reference sequence). The ends were cut back, 0 bases at V and 1 base at J, with 12 bases in the middle. The CDR3 has 17 residues. CDR3 nucleotide sequence: TGTGCCAGTAGTATAGACCGGGACTGGAAGAACACCGGGGAGCTGTTTTTT. Protein: CASSIDRDWKNTGELFF.

This clonotype was seen many times. The V call is TRBV12-3 or TRBV12-4, the J call TRBJ1-5; the D gene is possibly TRBD1 (6 bases). V was clipped by 3 bases and J by 0 bases, with 18 bases between them. The CDR3 is made up of 18 amino acids. Here the CDR3 DNA reads TGTGCCAGCAGTTTTCTGTCAGGGGCAGGTGGTAGCAATCAGCCCCAGCATTTT. It codes for CASSFLSGAGGSNQPQHF.

This clonotype was picked up many times. V usage is TRBV4-2 and J usage is TRBJ2-1; no clear D. Deletions cut 0 bases from V and 7 bases from J, with 13 bases between. Germline V lookup: CDR1 LGHNA, CDR2 YNFKEQ. This CDR3 has 15 residues. The CDR3 here is CASSQDRSARNEQFF. CDR3 DNA: TGTGCCAGCAGCCAAGACAGGTCGGCTAGGAATGAGCAGTTCTTC.

This clonotype was counted ten times or more. The chain recombines TRBV4-3 with TRBJ2-6; no clear D gene. The ends were cut back, 0 bases at V and 0 bases at J, with 9 bases in the middle. The length of the CDR3 is 17 residues. From germline, CDR1 is LGHNA and CDR2 YSLEER. In DNA, the CDR3 is TGCGCCAGCAGCCAAGATAGGGCGTTCTCTGGGGCCAACGTCCTGACTTTC. Translated: CASSQDRAFSGANVLTF.

This clonotype occurred a few times. The chain joins TRBV20-1 to TRBJ2-7; tentative D call: TRBD2 (5 bases). This CDR3 is 13 amino acids long. Trimming pared 0 bases from V and 9 bases from J, leaving 15 bases between. Germline V lookup: CDR1 DFQATT, CDR2 SNEGSKA (reference sequence). DNA of the CDR3: TGCAGTGCTAGAGATCTCGCCGGCGAGGGGCAGTACTTC. It specifies CSARDLAGEGQYF.

V is TRBV7-2 and J is TRBJ2-3, with D unresolved. V lost 0 bases to trimming and J lost 2 bases, with 9 bases between them. There are 15 residues in the CDR3. Germline loops: CDR1 SGHTA, CDR2 FQGNSA. The CDR3 sequence is CASSLAGTPTDTQYF. The CDR3 DNA is TGTGCCAGCAGCTTAGCCGGCACCCCCACAGATACGCAGTATTTT.

Many counts were recorded for this clonotype. The V call is TRBV5-5, the J call TRBJ2-7, with D hard to call. Germline assignment: CDR1 SGHKS and CDR2 YYEKEE (reference sequence). Trimming removed 0 bases at V and 5 bases at J, with 21 bases between. The CDR3 loop spans 17 amino acids. CDR3 residues: CASSLAPRPTGAHEQYF. CDR3 DNA: TGTGCCAGCAGCTTGGCCCCCCGTCCCACCGGAGCCCACGAGCAGTACTTC.

The genes are TRBV2 and TRBJ2-7; D gene ambiguous. The V end lost 1 base, the J end lost 4 bases, and 11 bases lay between the germline ends. The germline V gene encodes CDR1 SNHLY and CDR2 FYNNEI. CDR3 length: 14 amino acids. The CDR3 DNA sequence: TGTGCCAGCAGTGAAGGTCTCCTGGATTACGAGCAGTACTTC. It translates to CASSEGLLDYEQYF.

There are many counts of this clonotype. The chain's CDR3 is CAWSAAANTEAFF. CDR3 nucleotide sequence: TGTGCCTGGAGCGCGGCGGCGAACACTGAAGCTTTCTTT. This chain joins TRBV30 and TRBJ1-1; no firm D call. This CDR3 comprises 13 residues. The germline CDR1 and CDR2 sequences are GTSNPN and SVGIG (reference sequence). Trimming left V 3 bases short and J 1 base short, with 9 bases between.

This clonotype was found many times. This chain links TRBV4-2 with TRBJ1-1; D is unclear. CDR3 length: 14 amino acids. The ends were cut back, 0 bases at V and 4 bases at J, with 9 bases in the middle. Germline CDR1 and CDR2: LGHNA and YNFKEQ. The CDR3 coding sequence is TGTGCCAGCAGCCAAGATCCGGACTCCACTGAAGCTTTCTTT. Translated, it gives CASSQDPDSTEAFF.